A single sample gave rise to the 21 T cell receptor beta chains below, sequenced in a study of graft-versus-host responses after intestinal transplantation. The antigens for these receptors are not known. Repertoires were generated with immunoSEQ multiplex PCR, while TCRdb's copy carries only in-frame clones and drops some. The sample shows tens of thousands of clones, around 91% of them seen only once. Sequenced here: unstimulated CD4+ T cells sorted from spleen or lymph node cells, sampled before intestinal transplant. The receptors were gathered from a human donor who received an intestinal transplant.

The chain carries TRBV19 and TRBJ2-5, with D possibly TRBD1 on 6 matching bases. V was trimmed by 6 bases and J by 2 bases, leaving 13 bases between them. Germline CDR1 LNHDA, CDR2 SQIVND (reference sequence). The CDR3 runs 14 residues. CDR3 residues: CASRDRDKQETQYF. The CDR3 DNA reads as TGTGCCAGTAGGGATCGGGACAAGCAAGAGACCCAGTACTTC.

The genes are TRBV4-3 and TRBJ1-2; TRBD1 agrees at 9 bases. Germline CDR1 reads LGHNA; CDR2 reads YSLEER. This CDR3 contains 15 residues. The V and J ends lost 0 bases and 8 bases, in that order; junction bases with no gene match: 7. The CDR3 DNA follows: TGCGCCAGCAGCCAAGATACACAGGGGGCGTGGGGCTACACCTTC. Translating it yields CASSQDTQGAWGYTF.

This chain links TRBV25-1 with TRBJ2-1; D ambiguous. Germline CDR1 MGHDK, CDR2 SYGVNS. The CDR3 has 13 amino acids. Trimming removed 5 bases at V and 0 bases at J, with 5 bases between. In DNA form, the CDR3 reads TGTGCCAGCAGTTCCCACTCCTACAATGAGCAGTTCTTC. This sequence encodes CASSSHSYNEQFF.

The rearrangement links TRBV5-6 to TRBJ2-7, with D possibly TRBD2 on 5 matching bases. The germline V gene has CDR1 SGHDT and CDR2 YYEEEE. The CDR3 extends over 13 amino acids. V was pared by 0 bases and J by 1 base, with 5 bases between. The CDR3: CASSLAGSYEQYF. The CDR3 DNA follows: TGTGCCAGCAGCTTGGCGGGGTCCTACGAGCAGTACTTC.

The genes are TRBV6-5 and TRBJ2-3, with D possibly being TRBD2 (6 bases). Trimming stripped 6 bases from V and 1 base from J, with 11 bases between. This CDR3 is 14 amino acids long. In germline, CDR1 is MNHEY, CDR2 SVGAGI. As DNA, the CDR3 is TGTGCCAGCAGCCCGGGAGCACGCACAGATACGCAGTATTTT. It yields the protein CASSPGARTDTQYF.

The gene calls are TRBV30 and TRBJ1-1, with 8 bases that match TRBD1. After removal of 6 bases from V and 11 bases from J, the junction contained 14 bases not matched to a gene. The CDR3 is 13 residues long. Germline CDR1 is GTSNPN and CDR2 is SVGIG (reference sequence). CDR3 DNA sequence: TGTGCCTGTGTGTTGGACAGGGTGGGTGGTGCTTTCTTT. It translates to CACVLDRVGGAFF.

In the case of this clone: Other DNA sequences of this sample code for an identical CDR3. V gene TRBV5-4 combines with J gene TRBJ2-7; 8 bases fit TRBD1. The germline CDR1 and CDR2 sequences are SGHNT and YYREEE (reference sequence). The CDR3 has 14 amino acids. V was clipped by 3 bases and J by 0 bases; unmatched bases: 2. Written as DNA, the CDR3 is TGTGCCAGCAGCTCGGGACAGGACTCCTACGAGCAGTACTTC. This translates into CASSSGQDSYEQYF.

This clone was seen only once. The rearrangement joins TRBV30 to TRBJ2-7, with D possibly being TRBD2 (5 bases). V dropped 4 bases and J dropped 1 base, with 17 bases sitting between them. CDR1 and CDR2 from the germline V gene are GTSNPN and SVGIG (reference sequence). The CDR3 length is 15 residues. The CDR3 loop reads CAWIRPGSWSYEQYF. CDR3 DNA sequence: TGTGCCTGGATTAGACCGGGGTCTTGGTCCTACGAGCAGTACTTC.

The CDR3 spells CASSFQGSYEQYF. In DNA form, the CDR3 reads TGCGCCAGCAGCTTCCAGGGCTCCTACGAGCAGTACTTC. The chain couples TRBV5-1 to TRBJ2-7, with D possibly matching TRBD1 (5 bases). The germline gives CDR1 SGHRS, CDR2 YFSETQ. The CDR3 is 13 amino acids. Trimming shortened V by 2 bases and J by 0 bases, and 6 bases separated the two germline ends.

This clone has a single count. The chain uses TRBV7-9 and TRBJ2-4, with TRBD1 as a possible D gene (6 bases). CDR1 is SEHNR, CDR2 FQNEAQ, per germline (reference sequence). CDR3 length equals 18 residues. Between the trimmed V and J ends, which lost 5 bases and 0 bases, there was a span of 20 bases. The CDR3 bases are TGTGCCAGCAGCCCGCGGCCCCCAGGGGTTGAAGCCAAAAACATTCAGTACTTC. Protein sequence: CASSPRPPGVEAKNIQYF. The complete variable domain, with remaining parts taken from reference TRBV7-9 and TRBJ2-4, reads DTGVSQNPRHKITKRGQNVTFRCDPISEHNRLYWYRQTLGQGPEFLTYFQNEAQLEKSRLLSDRFSAERPKGSFSTLEIQRTEQGDSAMYLCASSPRPPGVEAKNIQYFGAGTRLSVL.

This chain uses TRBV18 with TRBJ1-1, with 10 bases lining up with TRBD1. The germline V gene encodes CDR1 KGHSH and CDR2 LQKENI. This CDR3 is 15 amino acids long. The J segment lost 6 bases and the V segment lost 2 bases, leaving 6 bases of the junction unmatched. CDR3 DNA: TGTGCCAGCTCACCAGTCCCGGGACAGGGGTCTGAAGCTTTCTTT. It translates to CASSPVPGQGSEAFF. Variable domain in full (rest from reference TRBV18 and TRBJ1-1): NAGVMQNPRHLVRRRGQEARLRCSPMKGHSHVYWYRQLPEEGLKFMVYLQKENIIDESGMPKERFSAEFPKEGPSILRIQQVVRGDSAAYFCASSPVPGQGSEAFFGQGTRLTVV.

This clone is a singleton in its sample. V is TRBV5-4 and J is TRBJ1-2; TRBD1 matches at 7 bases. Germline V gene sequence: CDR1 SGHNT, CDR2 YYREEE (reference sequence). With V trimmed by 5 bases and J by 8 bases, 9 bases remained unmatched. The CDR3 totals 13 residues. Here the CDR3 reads CASRFDRARGYTF. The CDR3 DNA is TGTGCCAGCAGATTTGACAGGGCAAGGGGCTACACCTTC.

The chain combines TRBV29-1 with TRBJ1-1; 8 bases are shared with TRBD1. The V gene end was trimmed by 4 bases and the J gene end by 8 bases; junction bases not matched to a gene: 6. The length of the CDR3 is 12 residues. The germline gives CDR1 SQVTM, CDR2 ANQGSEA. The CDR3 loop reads CSVGDRTGEAFF. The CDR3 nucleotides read TGCAGCGTTGGAGACCGGACAGGGGAAGCTTTCTTT.

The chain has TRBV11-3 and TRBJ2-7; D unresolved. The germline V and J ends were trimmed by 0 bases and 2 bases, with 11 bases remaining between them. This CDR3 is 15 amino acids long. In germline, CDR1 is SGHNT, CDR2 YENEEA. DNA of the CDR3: TGTGCCAGCAGCTTAGAGGCAGGTTCAGCCTACGAGCAGTACTTC. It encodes CASSLEAGSAYEQYF.

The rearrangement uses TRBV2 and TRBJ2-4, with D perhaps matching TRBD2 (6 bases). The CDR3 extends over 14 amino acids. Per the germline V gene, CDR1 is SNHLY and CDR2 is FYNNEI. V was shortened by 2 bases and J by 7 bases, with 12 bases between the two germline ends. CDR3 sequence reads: CASSEYPRGNIQYF. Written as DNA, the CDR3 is TGTGCCAGCAGTGAATATCCCCGGGGGAACATTCAGTACTTC.

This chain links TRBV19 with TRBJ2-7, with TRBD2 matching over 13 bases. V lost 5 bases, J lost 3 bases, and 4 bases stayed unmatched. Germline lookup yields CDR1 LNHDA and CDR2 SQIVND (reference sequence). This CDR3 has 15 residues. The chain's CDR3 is CASSGGLAGDYEQYF. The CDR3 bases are TGTGCCAGTAGTGGAGGACTAGCGGGGGACTACGAGCAGTACTTC.

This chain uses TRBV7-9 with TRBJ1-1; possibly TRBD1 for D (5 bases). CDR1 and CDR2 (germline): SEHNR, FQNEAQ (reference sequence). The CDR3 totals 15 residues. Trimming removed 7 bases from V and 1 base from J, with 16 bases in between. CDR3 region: CASIPGRKGNTEAFF. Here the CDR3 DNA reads TGTGCCAGCATCCCAGGGCGGAAGGGGAACACTGAAGCTTTCTTT.

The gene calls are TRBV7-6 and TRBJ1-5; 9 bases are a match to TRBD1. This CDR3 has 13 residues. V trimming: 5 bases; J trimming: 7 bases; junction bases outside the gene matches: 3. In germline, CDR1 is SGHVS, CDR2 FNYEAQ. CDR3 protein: CASSPGTGQPQHF. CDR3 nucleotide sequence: TGTGCCAGCAGCCCGGGGACAGGGCAGCCCCAGCATTTT.

The CDR3 region is CASSVTSGGLYNEQFF. CDR3 bases: TGTGCCAGCAGCGTAACTAGCGGGGGGCTTTACAATGAGCAGTTCTTC. The chain recombines TRBV7-9 with TRBJ2-1; TRBD2 matches 12 bases. This CDR3 contains 16 residues. Germline-derived CDR1 and CDR2 are SEHNR and FQNEAQ (reference sequence). The J segment lost 4 bases and the V segment lost 5 bases, leaving 6 bases of the junction unmatched. Full variable domain (outside the CDR3, taken from reference TRBV7-9 and TRBJ2-1): DTGVSQNPRHKITKRGQNVTFRCDPISEHNRLYWYRQTLGQGPEFLTYFQNEAQLEKSRLLSDRFSAERPKGSFSTLEIQRTEQGDSAMYLCASSVTSGGLYNEQFFGPGTRLTVL.

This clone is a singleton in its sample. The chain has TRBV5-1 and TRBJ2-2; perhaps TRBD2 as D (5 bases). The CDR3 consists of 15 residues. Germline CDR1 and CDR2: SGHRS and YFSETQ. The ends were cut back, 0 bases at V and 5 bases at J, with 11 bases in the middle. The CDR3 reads CASSLAGVGTGELFF. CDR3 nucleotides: TGCGCCAGCAGCTTGGCCGGGGTTGGAACCGGGGAGCTGTTTTTT.

This CDR3 is CTSSQVPPGLTGNTIYF. In DNA, the CDR3 is TGCACCAGCAGCCAAGTCCCTCCCGGTCTAACTGGAAACACCATATATTTT. The rearrangement uses TRBV1 and TRBJ1-3. TRBV1 is annotated as a pseudogene. The CDR3 has 17 amino acids.